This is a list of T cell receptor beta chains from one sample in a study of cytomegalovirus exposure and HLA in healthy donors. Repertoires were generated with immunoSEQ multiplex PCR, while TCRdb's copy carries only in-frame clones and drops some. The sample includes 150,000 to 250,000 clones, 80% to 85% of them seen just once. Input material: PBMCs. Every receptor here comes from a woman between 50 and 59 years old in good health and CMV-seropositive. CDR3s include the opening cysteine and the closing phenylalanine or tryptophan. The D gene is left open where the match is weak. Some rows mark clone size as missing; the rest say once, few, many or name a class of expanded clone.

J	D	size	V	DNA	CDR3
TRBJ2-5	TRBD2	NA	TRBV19	TGTGCCAGTAGTATACGAGGCGGGAGAGGGGAGACCCAGTACTTC	CASSIRGGRGETQYF
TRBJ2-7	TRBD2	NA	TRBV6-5	TGTGCCAGCAGGAGGCGGGGGAGCTCCTACGAGCAGTACTTC	CASRRRGSSYEQYF
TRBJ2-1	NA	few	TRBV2	TGTGCCAGCAGTCCCCCGGGTAATGAGCAGTTCTTC	CASSPPGNEQFF
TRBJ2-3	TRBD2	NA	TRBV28	TGTGCCAGCAGTTTTTGGCTAGCGGGAGGGCCATCAGATACGCAGTATTTT	CASSFWLAGGPSDTQYF
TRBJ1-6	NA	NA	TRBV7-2	TGTGCCAGCAGCTTAGAGGGGACAATAGGGTCACCCCTCCACTTT	CASSLEGTIGSPLHF
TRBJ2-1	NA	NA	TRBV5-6	TGTGCCAGCAGCGAACCGGGATTGTACAATGAGCAGTTCTTC	CASSEPGLYNEQFF
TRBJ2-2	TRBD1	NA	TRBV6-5	TGTGCCAGCAGGGACAGGGTCACCGGGGAGCTGTTTTTT	CASRDRVTGELFF
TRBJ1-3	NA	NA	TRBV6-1	TGTGCCAGCAGTGAATTTGCGAGGGTACCTGGAAACACCATATATTTT	CASSEFARVPGNTIYF
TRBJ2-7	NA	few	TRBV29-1	TGCAGCGTTGCGCGAGGGGCAGGGGGAGGCTACGAGCAGTACTTC	CSVARGAGGGYEQYF
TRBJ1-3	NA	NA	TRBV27	TGTGCTAGCAGTTTAAGCGGGTCTGGAAACACCATATATTTT	CASSLSGSGNTIYF
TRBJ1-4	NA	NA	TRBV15	TGTGCCACCGAGAAGCACAGGGCGGCTAATGAAAAACTGTTTTTT	CATEKHRAANEKLFF
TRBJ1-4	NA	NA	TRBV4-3	TGCGCCAGCAGCCTCTTACAGGAAACTAATGAAAAACTGTTTTTT	CASSLLQETNEKLFF
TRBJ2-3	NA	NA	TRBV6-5	TGTGCCAGCAGTTACTCGGGGCCGTCTAGCACAGATACGCAGTATTTT	CASSYSGPSSTDTQYF
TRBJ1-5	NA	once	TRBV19	TGTGCCAGTAGCTCTGGACAGTTTAGCAATCAGCCCCAGCATTTT	CASSSGQFSNQPQHF
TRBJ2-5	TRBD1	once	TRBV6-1	TGTGCCAGCAGTTTGGACAGGGGGAGGGAGACCCAGTACTTC	CASSLDRGRETQYF
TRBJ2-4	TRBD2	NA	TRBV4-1	TGCGCCAGCAGCCAAGGGGATGCTAGCGGGAGGGCCCGGGCCAAAAACATTCAGTACTTC	CASSQGDASGRARAKNIQYF
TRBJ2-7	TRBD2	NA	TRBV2	TGTGCCAGCAGCGGAACTAGCGACGAGCAGTACTTC	CASSGTSDEQYF